This T cell receptor (beta chain) stems from a study of cytomegalovirus exposure and HLA in healthy donors. Though probably carrying unrecorded immune exposures, donors were nominally healthy at sampling. This PCR relied on a set of 60 Vbeta primers and 13 Jbeta primers. The table came from immunoSEQ multiplex PCR; TCRdb's copy has only in-frame clones and leaves some out. The table has fewer than 120,000 clones, more than 70% seen once; the top ten hold just under 3%. In regard to this clone: Its target is unknown.

Germline V gene sequence: CDR1 MNHNS, CDR2 SASEGT. This CDR3 region has 15 residues. Trimming shortened V by 2 bases and J by 6 bases, and 16 bases separated the two germline ends. The study's findings and limits: The authors excluded some V segments, including TRBV6-2 and TRBV6-3, as indistinguishable.

The chain recombines TRBV6-1 with TRBJ1-2; D is unclear. The specimen sequenced was PBMCs. The receptor was derived from a woman aged 55 to 70 in good health and CMV-seropositive. Written as DNA, the CDR3 is TGTGCCAGCAGTGAATGGTCCGGAGGGTGGGATGGCTACACCTTC. This translates into CASSEWSGGWDGYTF.